This T cell receptor beta chain was obtained from a study of T cell responses to AZD1222 COVID-19 vaccine. Germline values: CDR1 SGHRS, CDR2 YFSETQ. Trimming left V 1 base short and J 8 bases short, with 12 bases between. This CDR3 is built from 13 residues. This clone was counted once. The method was immunoSEQ multiplex PCR; TCRdb's version includes in-frame clones alone and lacks a portion of them. The table has over 150,000 clones, 75% to 95% seen once. The TCR was taken from an adult in good health. This chain connects TRBV5-1 to TRBJ1-2; D may be TRBD1 (5 bases). Sequences were derived from peripheral blood, sampled on day 0 of AZD1222 vaccination. The CDR3 DNA follows: TGCGCCAGCAGCTTGCAGGGAGTTCGGGGCTACACCTTC. It codes for CASSLQGVRGYTF.